This is a list of T cell receptor beta chains from one sample in a study of T-cell memory formation after mild COVID-19. TCRdb fed the 5' RACE reads into MiXCR, producing one record per CDR3 protein. The table has about 350,000 distinct CDR3 sequences, roughly 13% seen once. Sequencing was carried out using PBMCs or a T cell subset sorted from them (not recorded which). The origin of the receptors is a man younger than 35 who had mild COVID-19 (a few samples of this study predate the infection). Cell type and time point are not known. Both conserved end residues are part of each CDR3. Fields, in order: clone size, D gene, V gene, J gene, CDR3 protein, CDR3 DNA. D genes are given only for firm matches. Only some rows state a clone size, as once, few, many or a class for expanded clones.

many	TRBD1	TRBV6-6	TRBJ1-3	CASSPGTGTSGNTIYF	TGTGCCAGCAGTCCCGGGACAGGGACCTCTGGAAACACCATATATTTT
.	.	TRBV4-3	TRBJ1-1	CASSQEGVTEAFF	TGCGCCAGCAGCCAAGAGGGAGTTACTGAAGCTTTCTTT
few	TRBD1	TRBV9	TRBJ2-3	CASSTGDRVYPDTQYF	TGTGCCAGCAGCACCGGGGACAGGGTTTATCCAGATACGCAGTATTTT
few	TRBD2	TRBV5-4	TRBJ2-5	CASSTGTSGGEETQYF	TGTGCCAGCAGCACCGGGACTAGCGGGGGAGAAGAGACCCAGTACTTC
.	.	TRBV27	TRBJ1-2	CASSLTGDRTQAYGYTF	TGTGCCAGCAGTTTAACGGGCGACAGGACTCAAGCCTATGGCTACACCTTC
.	.	TRBV5-1	TRBJ1-6	CASSRQANNSPLHF	TGCGCCAGCAGTAGACAGGCAAATAATTCACCCCTCCACTTT
.	TRBD1	TRBV4-1	TRBJ2-2	CASSHDGTGNVYTGELFF	TGCGCCAGCAGCCACGACGGGACAGGGAACGTGTACACCGGGGAGCTGTTTTTT
.	.	TRBV14	TRBJ2-3	CASSQGFSTDTQYF	TGTGCCAGCAGCCAAGGGTTCTCCACAGATACGCAGTATTTT
few	TRBD2	TRBV6-2/TRBV6-3	TRBJ2-5	CASSVLGLAQETQYF	TGTGCCAGCAGTGTTCTGGGACTAGCCCAAGAGACCCAGTACTTC
few	TRBD1	TRBV7-2	TRBJ2-6	CATTRDRGLRGANVLTF	TGTGCCACGACCCGGGACAGGGGGCTAAGAGGGGCCAACGTCCTGACTTTC
few	TRBD2	TRBV20-1	TRBJ2-1	CSARDLGLVSNEQFF	TGCAGTGCTAGAGATCTCGGACTAGTAAGCAATGAGCAGTTCTTC
.	.	TRBV7-8	TRBJ1-2	CASSPEFYGYTF	TGTGCCAGCAGCCCAGAGTTCTATGGCTACACCTTC
many	.	TRBV19	TRBJ2-7	CASSIGQRRVNEQYF	TGTGCCAGTAGTATTGGGCAGCGCCGGGTCAACGAGCAGTACTTC
.	TRBD1	TRBV25-1	TRBJ2-3	CAGGRGQGTDTQYF	TGTGCCGGGGGTAGAGGACAGGGCACAGATACGCAGTATTTT
few	.	TRBV29-1	TRBJ1-2	CSVGANYGYTF	TGCAGCGTTGGAGCTAACTATGGCTACACCTTC
.	TRBD1	TRBV6-5	TRBJ1-1	CASSPNRGPSFF	TGTGCCAGCAGTCCGAACAGGGGCCCTTCTTTCTTT
few	.	TRBV4-1	TRBJ1-4	CASSHATGVATNEKLFF	TGCGCCAGCAGCCACGCGACAGGAGTGGCAACTAATGAAAAACTGTTTTTT
few	TRBD2	TRBV5-1	TRBJ2-4	CASSPTSGVENIQYF	TGCGCCAGCAGCCCGACGAGCGGGGTTGAAAACATTCAGTACTTC
.	.	TRBV6-6	TRBJ2-3	CASSPSGGGYTQYF	TGTGCCAGCAGTCCCTCAGGAGGCGGGTATACGCAGTATTTT
.	TRBD1	TRBV7-2	TRBJ1-5	CASSLWSGTGMDQPQHF	TGTGCCAGCAGCTTATGGTCCGGGACAGGGATGGATCAGCCCCAGCATTTT
few	.	TRBV9	TRBJ2-6	CASSVEPTGANVLTF	TGTGCCAGCAGCGTAGAACCCACTGGGGCCAACGTCCTGACTTTC
many	.	TRBV5-1	TRBJ2-7	CASSLGGFEQYF	TGCGCCAGCAGCTTAGGGGGTTTCGAGCAGTACTTC
few	.	TRBV7-9	TRBJ2-3	CASSPGTFTDTQYF	TGTGCCAGCAGCCCTGGGACGTTCACAGATACGCAGTATTTT
few	TRBD1	TRBV7-9	TRBJ2-3	CASSSTGTGTDTQYF	TGTGCCAGCAGCTCAACCGGGACAGGCACAGATACGCAGTATTTT
.	TRBD1	TRBV15	TRBJ2-3	CATSTRDRNTDTQYF	TGTGCCACCAGCACCCGGGACAGGAACACAGATACGCAGTATTTT
few	.	TRBV18	TRBJ2-5	CASSANIWSGGSETQYF	TGTGCCAGCTCCGCAAACATCTGGTCTGGAGGGTCCGAGACCCAGTACTTC
.	TRBD1	TRBV30	TRBJ2-3	CASGQGWGDTQYF	TGTGCCTCTGGACAGGGATGGGGAGATACGCAGTATTTT
.	TRBD2	TRBV7-2	TRBJ2-3	CASSLIGSGPHTQYF	TGTGCCAGCAGCTTGATTGGTAGCGGGCCCCATACGCAGTATTTT
.	TRBD2	TRBV11-2	TRBJ2-1	CASSLGLGGASGGATYNEQFF	TGTGCCAGCAGCTTAGGGCTTGGAGGCGCTAGCGGGGGGGCCACCTACAATGAGCAGTTCTTC
few	.	TRBV5-1	TRBJ1-2	CASSNSPNYGYTF	TGCGCCAGCAGCAACAGCCCTAACTATGGCTACACCTTC
.	.	TRBV4-2	TRBJ2-7	CASSQAEGTFSDYEQYF	TGTGCCAGCAGCCAAGCCGAAGGGACGTTCTCCGACTACGAGCAGTACTTC
.	.	TRBV4-2	TRBJ2-1	CASSQEVFTSSYNEQFF	TGTGCCAGCAGCCAAGAGGTGTTTACGAGCTCCTACAATGAGCAGTTCTTC
.	.	TRBV6-5	TRBJ1-4	CASSYSSRGNEKLFF	TGTGCCAGCAGTTACTCGAGTCGTGGGAATGAAAAACTGTTTTTT
.	.	TRBV4-1	TRBJ1-5	CASSPLHYTGHNQPQHF	TGCGCCAGCAGTCCCCTACACTACACAGGGCACAATCAGCCCCAGCATTTT
few	.	TRBV12-3/TRBV12-4	TRBJ2-3	CASSFGGGGRTDTQYF	TGTGCCAGCAGTTTCGGCGGCGGGGGCCGCACAGATACGCAGTATTTT
few	.	TRBV5-1	TRBJ1-1	CASSLTVMNTEAFF	TGCGCCAGCAGCTTGACAGTCATGAACACTGAAGCTTTCTTT